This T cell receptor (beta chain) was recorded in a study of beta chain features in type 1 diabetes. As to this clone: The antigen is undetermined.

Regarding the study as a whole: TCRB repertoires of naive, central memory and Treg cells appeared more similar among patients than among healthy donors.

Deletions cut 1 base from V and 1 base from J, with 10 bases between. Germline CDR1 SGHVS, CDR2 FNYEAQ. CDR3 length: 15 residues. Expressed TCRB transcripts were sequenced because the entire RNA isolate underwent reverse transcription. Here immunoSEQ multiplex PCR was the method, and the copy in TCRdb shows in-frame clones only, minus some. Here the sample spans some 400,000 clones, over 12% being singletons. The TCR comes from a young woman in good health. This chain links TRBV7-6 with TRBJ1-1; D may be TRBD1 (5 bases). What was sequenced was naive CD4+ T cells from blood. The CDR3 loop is CASSLVPQENTEAFF. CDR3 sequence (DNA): TGTGCCAGCAGCTTAGTCCCACAGGAGAACACTGAAGCTTTCTTT.